The clone carrying this TCR beta chain was found a few times. Its antigen is not known. Germline assignment: CDR1 SGHRS and CDR2 YFSETQ. Trimming cost V 3 bases and J 10 bases, with 11 bases left between them. The CDR3 runs to 13 residues. This sample was taken from a study of T-cell reconstitution after alpha-beta-depleted transplantation in children. Molecular barcoding with unique molecular identifiers was used for the TCRbeta library. TCRdb re-analysed the PCR reads in MiXCR, keeping a single row per CDR3 protein. The repertoire consists of about 980,000 distinct CDR3 sequences, with under 30% occurring once and the leading ten covering 28%. Study-wide findings and caveats: Fresh T-cell production supplied most of the T-cell counts and diversity seen one year after transplant. High day-60 TCRbeta diversity in some patients came from surviving recipient T cells and thymic progenitors. Expanded graft clones, several hundred of them, were reportedly the source of alpha-beta T cells about two months after transplant.

The TCR originated in a boy under three years old who had a stem cell transplant for SCID, so the T cells may come from the graft donor. This specimen was PBMCs, mostly from graft donor cells, taken 360 days after TCRalphabeta/CD19-depleted stem cell transplant. This chain joins TRBV5-1 and TRBJ1-6; D possibly corresponds to TRBD1 (5 bases). CDR3 in DNA: TGCGCCAGCAGCTCGACAGTAAAGTCACCCCTCCACTTT. It codes for CASSSTVKSPLHF.